These T cell receptor beta chains were read from a single sample in a study of CD8+CD57+ T cells in acquired aplastic anemia. TCRdb passed the reads through MiXCR, listing each CDR3 protein once. This sample has roughly 200,000 distinct CDR3 sequences, with over 60% found just once. The sequenced sample was sorted CD4+, CD8+, or CD8+CD57+ T cells (not recorded which) from PBMCs. Source of these receptors: a human donor in good health. Both conserved end residues are trimmed from each CDR3. Fields, in order: V gene, clone size, CDR3 length, CDR3 protein. The listing skips clone size in some rows; elsewhere it reads once, few, many or a size class.

>TRBV7-6|once|14
ASSLGPSGRGETQY
>TRBV7-3|NA|12
ASSLRGQRTEAF
>TRBV4-3|NA|13
ASSQLQGPPYEQY
>TRBV9|NA|13
ASSGGGLAGSEQY
>TRBV15|many|14
ATSRDLGQGIYGYT
>TRBV9|many|13
ASSPTGIFTDTQY
>TRBV10-3|NA|17
AISESYPRNQRGPGEQY
>TRBV10-2|once|11
ASISTYSYEQY
>TRBV6-5|many|12
ASSYSGEFYEQY
>TRBV25-1|many|10
ASTMGNTEAF
>TRBV6-5|many|11
ASLGLASDEQF
>TRBV14|NA|13
ASSHWGQESDTQY
>TRBV7-3|NA|14
ASSSTGTVGTDTQY
>TRBV24-1|once|12
ATSDPLYTDTQY
>TRBV7-7|NA|15
ASSLRDRDAKQDEAF
>TRBV7-9|many|17
ASSLSLASTGRGQAEAF
>TRBV5-6|NA|10
ASSASNYGYT
>TRBV20-1|NA|12
SASGETSTDTQY
>TRBV5-6|many|15
ASSLVAGTRSGNTIY
>TRBV30|NA|13
AWIRQGATVGELF
>TRBV7-9|NA|12
ASSRSTANYGYT
>TRBV15|NA|11
ATSRDRDPGNT
>TRBV20-1|NA|11
SASKGSSYEQY
>TRBV7-2|once|13
ASSLVTGQGYEQY
>TRBV19|many|15
ASSEGTGASGANVLT
>TRBV29-1|many|11
SVEGRYGETQY
>TRBV2|NA|12
ASSEWTGGVGYT
>TRBV29-1|once|13
SVGGWGGSYNEQF
>TRBV20-1|NA|16
SATDMDRGNTEAYGYT
>TRBV20-1|many|18
SAYSMGLAGVLSGTGELF
>TRBV30|few|12
AWSEGAQGVEQF
>TRBV5-1|NA|13
ASSLDRGTISGYT
>TRBV7-8|few|13
ASSRGLADYNEQF
>TRBV29-1|many|14
SVEDIGLAGYNEQF
>TRBV12-3/TRBV12-4|NA|9
ASRQGDEQF
>TRBV6-6|NA|15
ASSYSGGLRQRRELF
>TRBV6-1|few|16
ASSELGTGIPTNEKLF
>TRBV10-3|once|13
AISEVAGSNTEAF
>TRBV20-1|NA|9
SARAIKTQY
>TRBV5-1|NA|11
ASSLQGSYEQY
>TRBV7-2|NA|14
ASSLGAGGGDGEQF
>TRBV7-3|NA|17
ASSFWGLAGGGSYSEQF
>TRBV29-1|many|12
SVVDNGAYYGYT
>TRBV6-2/TRBV6-3|few|12
ASSSPSTSRTQY
>TRBV4-3|NA|11
ASSPGMMFEQY
>TRBV2|many|10
ASGGQNTEAF
>TRBV5-4|NA|13
ASILQGASGNTIY
>TRBV12-3/TRBV12-4|NA|9
ASTSGDEQF